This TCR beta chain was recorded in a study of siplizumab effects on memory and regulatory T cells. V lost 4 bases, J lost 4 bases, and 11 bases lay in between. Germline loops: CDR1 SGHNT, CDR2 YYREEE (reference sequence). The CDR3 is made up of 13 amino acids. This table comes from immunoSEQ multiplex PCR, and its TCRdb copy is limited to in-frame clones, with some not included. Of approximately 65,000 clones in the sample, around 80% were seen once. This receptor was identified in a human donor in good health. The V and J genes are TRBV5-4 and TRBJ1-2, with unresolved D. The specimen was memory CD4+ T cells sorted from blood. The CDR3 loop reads CASSVSGFYGYTF. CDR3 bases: TGTGCCAGCAGCGTATCGGGTTTCTATGGCTACACCTTC.